These T cell receptor beta chains were read from a single sample in a study of blood T cell repertoires in COVID-19. Sequencing used immunoSEQ multiplex PCR; TCRdb keeps in-frame clones, though not all of them. The sample holds 100,000 to 150,000 clones, approximately 87% seen once. The sequenced sample was peripheral blood. These receptors came from a man aged 45 to 65 with acute or convalescent COVID-19. CDR3s leave out the opening cysteine and the closing phenylalanine or tryptophan. Each record gives: J gene, V gene, CDR3 protein.

J gene: TRBJ2-1
V gene: TRBV5-5
CDR3 protein: ASSLLRGNEQF

J gene: TRBJ2-7
V gene: TRBV11-2
CDR3 protein: ASSWPRGGGSSYEQY

J gene: TRBJ1-5
V gene: TRBV18
CDR3 protein: ASSQETGGNQPQH

J gene: TRBJ2-3
V gene: TRBV18
CDR3 protein: ASSRGGDSTDTQY

J gene: TRBJ2-7
V gene: TRBV6-6
CDR3 protein: ASSRQGGEQY

J gene: TRBJ2-2
V gene: TRBV3-1/TRBV3-2
CDR3 protein: ASSRGPRSGIGTGELF

J gene: TRBJ2-3
V gene: TRBV5-1
CDR3 protein: ASSSGTRAGNTQY

J gene: TRBJ2-1
V gene: TRBV5-5
CDR3 protein: ASSLGTSILHEQF

J gene: TRBJ2-2
V gene: TRBV24-1
CDR3 protein: ATSDERSGGRELF

J gene: TRBJ2-7
V gene: TRBV30
CDR3 protein: AWAGTSGYYEQY

J gene: TRBJ2-5
V gene: TRBV2
CDR3 protein: ASSRSETQY

J gene: TRBJ1-1
V gene: TRBV7-6
CDR3 protein: ASSPQENTEAF

J gene: TRBJ2-3
V gene: TRBV7-2
CDR3 protein: ASSFQGADTQY

J gene: TRBJ1-3
V gene: TRBV18
CDR3 protein: ASSPQGAASSGNTIY

J gene: TRBJ2-2
V gene: TRBV5-4
CDR3 protein: ASSFSGQVGGELF

J gene: TRBJ2-2
V gene: TRBV9
CDR3 protein: ASSVQGTGELF

J gene: TRBJ2-4
V gene: TRBV19
CDR3 protein: ASSDQGVPKNIQY

J gene: TRBJ2-5
V gene: TRBV5-4
CDR3 protein: ASNPGPIPGLAGRTETQY

J gene: TRBJ1-1
V gene: TRBV19
CDR3 protein: ASSPKGAEAF

J gene: TRBJ2-1
V gene: TRBV11-3
CDR3 protein: ASSLFTGGEQF

J gene: TRBJ1-3
V gene: TRBV11-2
CDR3 protein: ASSLDRSGNTIY

J gene: TRBJ1-3
V gene: TRBV6-5
CDR3 protein: ASSYGGQGTGNTIY

J gene: TRBJ1-2
V gene: TRBV6-1
CDR3 protein: ASSEAPRGYT

J gene: TRBJ1-2
V gene: TRBV5-6
CDR3 protein: ASSLGGQGDYGYT

J gene: TRBJ2-1
V gene: TRBV4-2
CDR3 protein: ASSRGLALPGKVYNEQF

J gene: TRBJ1-1
V gene: TRBV9
CDR3 protein: ASSVSGVTEAF

J gene: TRBJ2-7
V gene: TRBV30
CDR3 protein: AWRGKGGAYEQY

J gene: TRBJ2-7
V gene: TRBV7-9
CDR3 protein: ASSLVLGEQY

J gene: TRBJ2-1
V gene: TRBV6-1
CDR3 protein: ASSDAPGQDNEQF

J gene: TRBJ2-7
V gene: TRBV5-1
CDR3 protein: ASSTGIEQY

J gene: TRBJ1-1
V gene: TRBV15
CDR3 protein: ATSRNRGGTEAF

J gene: TRBJ2-7
V gene: TRBV5-4
CDR3 protein: ASSSLRTSGSYEQY

J gene: TRBJ2-7
V gene: TRBV19
CDR3 protein: ASSIVGSGNTNEQY

J gene: TRBJ2-3
V gene: TRBV30
CDR3 protein: AWSVLGDTDTQY

J gene: TRBJ1-2
V gene: TRBV25-1
CDR3 protein: ASSSRGDTVGYT

J gene: TRBJ2-1
V gene: TRBV11-2
CDR3 protein: ASSFGDSYNEQF

J gene: TRBJ1-3
V gene: TRBV3-1/TRBV3-2
CDR3 protein: ASSSGNTIY

J gene: TRBJ2-7
V gene: TRBV18
CDR3 protein: ASSRPGQTYEQY

J gene: TRBJ1-2
V gene: TRBV23-1
CDR3 protein: ASPRGGAPSNYGYT

J gene: TRBJ2-1
V gene: TRBV9
CDR3 protein: ASSVGVANEQF

J gene: TRBJ2-5
V gene: TRBV7-8
CDR3 protein: ASSLGLGEGTQY

J gene: TRBJ2-1
V gene: TRBV12-3/TRBV12-4
CDR3 protein: ASSRSGNNEQF

J gene: TRBJ1-2
V gene: TRBV5-4
CDR3 protein: ASSPGQGLNT

J gene: TRBJ1-2
V gene: TRBV9
CDR3 protein: ASHLDLQGSRGYT

J gene: TRBJ1-4
V gene: TRBV28
CDR3 protein: ASSLRTGPNEKLF

J gene: TRBJ1-3
V gene: TRBV7-6
CDR3 protein: ASSLAVAGIGRGNTIY

J gene: TRBJ1-2
V gene: TRBV12-3/TRBV12-4
CDR3 protein: ASRPGQGYGYT

J gene: TRBJ2-3
V gene: TRBV24-1
CDR3 protein: ATSDWRDSTTDTQY

J gene: TRBJ2-7
V gene: TRBV9
CDR3 protein: ASSTPPGTSGSTGEQY

J gene: TRBJ1-1
V gene: TRBV10-3
CDR3 protein: AISDGGGTEAF

J gene: TRBJ2-7
V gene: TRBV7-8
CDR3 protein: ASSLRQSSYEQY

J gene: TRBJ2-1
V gene: TRBV29-1
CDR3 protein: SVYLQSSYNEQF

J gene: TRBJ2-2
V gene: TRBV18
CDR3 protein: ASSPVLAENTGELF

J gene: TRBJ2-7
V gene: TRBV27
CDR3 protein: ASSPRGGTYEQY

J gene: TRBJ2-7
V gene: TRBV4-1
CDR3 protein: ASSQKDSYEQY